The clone carrying this TCR beta chain was picked up a small number of times. The antigen is not known. TCRdb fed the RT-PCR reads into MiXCR, producing one record per CDR3 protein. The sample carries about 310,000 distinct CDR3 sequences, roughly 22% recorded once. These data are taken from a study of response to subunit inactivated influenza vaccine. CDR3 length equals 15 residues. Germline V gives CDR1 DFQATT, CDR2 SNEGSKA (reference sequence). The V and J ends lost 1 base and 3 bases respectively, with 15 bases between them. Findings and limits, study-wide: It was suggested by the authors that few new T cells are recruited by each seasonal influenza vaccination.

The source of this sequence is a man in his fifties or sixties who received an inactivated influenza vaccine. V and J are TRBV20-1 and TRBJ1-1; tentatively, D is TRBD1 (5 bases). The sequencing here drew on PBMCs from blood, taken approximately 20 months after vaccination. The CDR3 region has the DNA TGCAGTGCTAGAGTCTCGGGACGGGTCTACACTGAAGCTTTCTTT. Translation gives CSARVSGRVYTEAFF.